Listed below are T cell receptor beta chains from one sample, sequenced in a study of T cell responses to AZD1222 COVID-19 vaccine. TCRdb's copy holds only in-frame clones and misses some; the assay was immunoSEQ multiplex PCR. Seen here are some 80,000 clones, about 87% observed once, and the top ten hold roughly 10%. Sample: peripheral blood, taken 28 days after the second dose of the MenACWY control vaccine. The origin of the receptors is an adult who received the MenACWY meningococcal vaccine as a control. The CDR3 runs from the conserved cysteine through the conserved F or W. The order of the fields is D gene, V gene, clone size, CDR3 length, J gene, CDR3 DNA, CDR3 protein. D genes are given only for firm matches. Expanded clones get a size class; other rows say once, few or many, or leave the size out.

d_gene: NA; v_gene: TRBV18; abundance: NA; len: 14; j_gene: TRBJ2-1; CDR3nt: TGTGCCAGCTCACCACCGGTCGGGGGCGATGAGCAGTTCTTC; CDR3aa: CASSPPVGGDEQFF
d_gene: TRBD2; v_gene: TRBV4-1; abundance: NA; len: 17; j_gene: TRBJ2-3; CDR3nt: TGCGCCAGCAGCCAAGATCTAGCGGGGGGACGCACAGATACGCAGTATTTT; CDR3aa: CASSQDLAGGRTDTQYF
d_gene: TRBD1; v_gene: TRBV28; abundance: NA; len: 14; j_gene: TRBJ1-2; CDR3nt: TGTGCCAGCATAGGACAGGGGGATCTGGGTGGCTACACCTTC; CDR3aa: CASIGQGDLGGYTF
d_gene: NA; v_gene: TRBV6-5; abundance: NA; len: 14; j_gene: TRBJ2-7; CDR3nt: TGTGCCAGCAGTTACTACTACGGGGATTTCGAGCAGTACTTC; CDR3aa: CASSYYYGDFEQYF
d_gene: NA; v_gene: TRBV12-3/TRBV12-4; abundance: NA; len: 12; j_gene: TRBJ2-3; CDR3nt: TGTGCCAGCAGTTTAAAGTTCGATACGCAGTATTTT; CDR3aa: CASSLKFDTQYF
d_gene: NA; v_gene: TRBV3-1/TRBV3-2; abundance: NA; len: 12; j_gene: TRBJ1-1; CDR3nt: TGTGCCAGCAGCCATCCGGGTAGTGAAGCTTTCTTT; CDR3aa: CASSHPGSEAFF
d_gene: NA; v_gene: TRBV5-1; abundance: NA; len: 14; j_gene: TRBJ1-1; CDR3nt: TGCGCCAGCAGCTTGGCCTCAGGGGCGGCTGAAGCTTTCTTT; CDR3aa: CASSLASGAAEAFF
d_gene: TRBD2; v_gene: TRBV6-2/TRBV6-3; abundance: few; len: 17; j_gene: TRBJ2-2; CDR3nt: TGTGCCAGCAGTTACCCCGGGCGACTAGCGGGGAGAGAGGAGCTGTTTTTT; CDR3aa: CASSYPGRLAGREELFF
d_gene: NA; v_gene: TRBV15; abundance: NA; len: 14; j_gene: TRBJ2-5; CDR3nt: TGTGCCACCAGCAGAGATCAGTTAGGAGAGACCCAGTACTTC; CDR3aa: CATSRDQLGETQYF
d_gene: TRBD1; v_gene: TRBV6-5; abundance: NA; len: 14; j_gene: TRBJ1-1; CDR3nt: TGTGCCAGCAGTTATGAGACAGGGTTAGGTGTAGCTTTCTTT; CDR3aa: CASSYETGLGVAFF
d_gene: TRBD2; v_gene: TRBV12-5; abundance: NA; len: 17; j_gene: TRBJ2-1; CDR3nt: TGTGCTAGTGGTTTCATACTCAGCGGGGGGGCCGAAAATGAGCAGTTCTTC; CDR3aa: CASGFILSGGAENEQFF
d_gene: TRBD1; v_gene: TRBV5-1; abundance: NA; len: 14; j_gene: TRBJ1-1; CDR3nt: TGCGCCAGCAGCTACGACAGGGGGAACACTGAAGCTTTCTTT; CDR3aa: CASSYDRGNTEAFF
d_gene: NA; v_gene: TRBV5-4; abundance: NA; len: 15; j_gene: TRBJ1-1; CDR3nt: TGTGCCAGCAGCTCTACTCCGATAATGAACACTGAAGCTTTCTTT; CDR3aa: CASSSTPIMNTEAFF
d_gene: TRBD1; v_gene: TRBV5-1; abundance: NA; len: 14; j_gene: TRBJ1-1; CDR3nt: TGCGCCAGCAGCTGGGGGGACAGGAACACTGAAGCTTTCTTT; CDR3aa: CASSWGDRNTEAFF
d_gene: NA; v_gene: TRBV27; abundance: NA; len: 14; j_gene: TRBJ1-1; CDR3nt: TGTGCCAGCAGTTTAGACCGGGGGGCCACTGAAGCTTTCTTT; CDR3aa: CASSLDRGATEAFF
d_gene: NA; v_gene: TRBV3-1/TRBV3-2; abundance: once; len: 14; j_gene: TRBJ1-1; CDR3nt: TGTGCCAGCAGCCACTCTAACAGAAACACTGAAGCTTTCTTT; CDR3aa: CASSHSNRNTEAFF
d_gene: TRBD1; v_gene: TRBV20-1; abundance: NA; len: 15; j_gene: TRBJ2-4; CDR3nt: TGCAGTGCTAGTAGGGACAGGGGAATAGAAAACATTCAGTACTTC; CDR3aa: CSASRDRGIENIQYF
d_gene: NA; v_gene: TRBV6-4; abundance: NA; len: 15; j_gene: TRBJ1-6; CDR3nt: TGTGCCAGCAGTTTCGGGACTAACTATAATTCACCCCTCCACTTT; CDR3aa: CASSFGTNYNSPLHF
d_gene: NA; v_gene: TRBV6-5; abundance: NA; len: 14; j_gene: TRBJ1-5; CDR3nt: TGTGCCAGCAGCCAAACAGGGCCAAATCAGCCCCAGCATTTT; CDR3aa: CASSQTGPNQPQHF
d_gene: NA; v_gene: TRBV5-4; abundance: NA; len: 15; j_gene: TRBJ2-3; CDR3nt: TGTGCCAGCAGCTTGTCACCGGGGGGCACAGATACGCAGTATTTT; CDR3aa: CASSLSPGGTDTQYF
d_gene: TRBD1; v_gene: TRBV5-3; abundance: few; len: 16; j_gene: TRBJ1-5; CDR3nt: TGTGCCTCCACGGGCAGGGGGCCAGGGAGCAATCAGCCCCAGCATTTT; CDR3aa: CASTGRGPGSNQPQHF
d_gene: NA; v_gene: TRBV18; abundance: NA; len: 14; j_gene: TRBJ1-1; CDR3nt: TGTGCCAGCTCCCTGGACAGAGCAAACACTGAAGCTTTCTTT; CDR3aa: CASSLDRANTEAFF
d_gene: NA; v_gene: TRBV7-2; abundance: NA; len: 14; j_gene: TRBJ1-5; CDR3nt: TGTGCCAGCAGCTTAACGTTTGGGAATCAGCCCCAGCATTTT; CDR3aa: CASSLTFGNQPQHF
d_gene: NA; v_gene: TRBV30; abundance: NA; len: 13; j_gene: TRBJ1-1; CDR3nt: TGTGCCGGTCAAGGGGGGCATCGCCCTGAAGCTTTCTTT; CDR3aa: CAGQGGHRPEAFF
d_gene: TRBD1; v_gene: TRBV19; abundance: NA; len: 15; j_gene: TRBJ2-3; CDR3nt: TGTGCCAGTAGTATACAACAGGGGGTCACAGATACGCAGTATTTT; CDR3aa: CASSIQQGVTDTQYF
d_gene: TRBD1; v_gene: TRBV28; abundance: NA; len: 14; j_gene: TRBJ2-3; CDR3nt: TGTGCCAGCAGGTCACTCGACAGGGAAGATACGCAGTATTTT; CDR3aa: CASRSLDREDTQYF
d_gene: NA; v_gene: TRBV5-1; abundance: once; len: 16; j_gene: TRBJ2-3; CDR3nt: TGCGCCAGCAGCTTGGCCCCGGGCGCAGACACAGATACGCAGTATTTT; CDR3aa: CASSLAPGADTDTQYF
d_gene: NA; v_gene: TRBV20-1; abundance: NA; len: 13; j_gene: TRBJ1-5; CDR3nt: TGCAGTGCTAGTAAAGGGAGGGATCAGCCCCAGCATTTT; CDR3aa: CSASKGRDQPQHF
d_gene: NA; v_gene: TRBV5-4; abundance: NA; len: 13; j_gene: TRBJ1-2; CDR3nt: TGTGCCAGCAGCTTGGAGGCAGTCTATGGCTACACCTTC; CDR3aa: CASSLEAVYGYTF
d_gene: NA; v_gene: TRBV6-4; abundance: NA; len: 13; j_gene: TRBJ1-5; CDR3nt: TGTGCCAGCCGGGACATTAGCAATCAGCCCCAGCATTTT; CDR3aa: CASRDISNQPQHF
d_gene: NA; v_gene: TRBV6-6; abundance: NA; len: 12; j_gene: TRBJ1-3; CDR3nt: TGTGCCAGCAGCGGTATGGTCGACACCATATATTTT; CDR3aa: CASSGMVDTIYF
d_gene: NA; v_gene: TRBV7-3; abundance: NA; len: 12; j_gene: TRBJ1-6; CDR3nt: TGTGCCAGCAGCTTAGCGTCGGGGCCCCTCCACTTT; CDR3aa: CASSLASGPLHF
d_gene: NA; v_gene: TRBV6-1; abundance: once; len: 12; j_gene: TRBJ1-2; CDR3nt: TGTGCCAGCAGTGAACGCGGGGGCGGCTACACCTTC; CDR3aa: CASSERGGGYTF
d_gene: NA; v_gene: TRBV20-1; abundance: once; len: 11; j_gene: TRBJ2-7; CDR3nt: TGCAGTCCAACCCAGGGTTACGAGCAGTACTTC; CDR3aa: CSPTQGYEQYF
d_gene: NA; v_gene: TRBV6-6; abundance: NA; len: 15; j_gene: TRBJ1-2; CDR3nt: TGTGCCAGCAGTTACGGCGGGGGGCTTAACTATGGCTACACCTTC; CDR3aa: CASSYGGGLNYGYTF
d_gene: NA; v_gene: TRBV10-3; abundance: NA; len: 15; j_gene: TRBJ2-2; CDR3nt: TGTGCCATCAATGAGAAGGGGGACATTTCCGGGGAGCTGTTTTTT; CDR3aa: CAINEKGDISGELFF
d_gene: NA; v_gene: TRBV9; abundance: NA; len: 15; j_gene: TRBJ2-5; CDR3nt: TGTGCCAGCAGCTCCCCACGAGGGGTTGGGGAGACCCAGTACTTC; CDR3aa: CASSSPRGVGETQYF
d_gene: TRBD1; v_gene: TRBV19; abundance: NA; len: 13; j_gene: TRBJ1-3; CDR3nt: TGTGCCAGTAGTTCGACAGGGGTCAACACCATATATTTT; CDR3aa: CASSSTGVNTIYF
d_gene: NA; v_gene: TRBV21-1; abundance: NA; len: 15; j_gene: TRBJ1-4; CDR3nt: TGTGCCAGCAGTCGATCAGGGACAGGGAATGAAAAACTGTTTTTT; CDR3aa: CASSRSGTGNEKLFF
d_gene: TRBD1; v_gene: TRBV6-2/TRBV6-3; abundance: NA; len: 19; j_gene: TRBJ2-3; CDR3nt: TGTGCCAGCAGTTACTCGAGTACTGACAGGGGGCTTCTTAAAGATACGCAGTATTTT; CDR3aa: CASSYSSTDRGLLKDTQYF
d_gene: NA; v_gene: TRBV7-2; abundance: once; len: 14; j_gene: TRBJ2-2; CDR3nt: TGTGCCAGCAGCTTACGACAGAACACCGGGGAGCTGTTTTTT; CDR3aa: CASSLRQNTGELFF
d_gene: TRBD1; v_gene: TRBV4-3; abundance: few; len: 15; j_gene: TRBJ2-5; CDR3nt: TGCGCCAGCAGCCAACAAACAGGGGTGGGGGAGACCCAGTACTTC; CDR3aa: CASSQQTGVGETQYF
d_gene: NA; v_gene: TRBV11-2; abundance: NA; len: 13; j_gene: TRBJ1-4; CDR3nt: TGTGCCAGCAGCTCCGACCTCAATGAAAAACTGTTTTTT; CDR3aa: CASSSDLNEKLFF
d_gene: TRBD2; v_gene: TRBV10-3; abundance: NA; len: 13; j_gene: TRBJ2-7; CDR3nt: TGTGCCATCAGTGAGTCAGCGGGGGTCGAGCAGTACTTC; CDR3aa: CAISESAGVEQYF
d_gene: NA; v_gene: TRBV4-1; abundance: NA; len: 13; j_gene: TRBJ2-1; CDR3nt: TGCGCCAGCAGCCAAGATCGTAGCAATGAGCAGTTCTTC; CDR3aa: CASSQDRSNEQFF
d_gene: NA; v_gene: TRBV9; abundance: NA; len: 14; j_gene: TRBJ1-1; CDR3nt: TGTGCCAGCAGCAGATACAGGGCGGGCACTGAAGCTTTCTTT; CDR3aa: CASSRYRAGTEAFF
d_gene: NA; v_gene: TRBV6-5; abundance: NA; len: 13; j_gene: TRBJ1-1; CDR3nt: TGTGCCAGCAGACAGGCCGTGAACACTGAAGCTTTCTTT; CDR3aa: CASRQAVNTEAFF
d_gene: NA; v_gene: TRBV7-9; abundance: NA; len: 13; j_gene: TRBJ1-6; CDR3nt: TGTGCCAGCAGCTCATCCCTGAGGGGTCCCCTCCACTTT; CDR3aa: CASSSSLRGPLHF